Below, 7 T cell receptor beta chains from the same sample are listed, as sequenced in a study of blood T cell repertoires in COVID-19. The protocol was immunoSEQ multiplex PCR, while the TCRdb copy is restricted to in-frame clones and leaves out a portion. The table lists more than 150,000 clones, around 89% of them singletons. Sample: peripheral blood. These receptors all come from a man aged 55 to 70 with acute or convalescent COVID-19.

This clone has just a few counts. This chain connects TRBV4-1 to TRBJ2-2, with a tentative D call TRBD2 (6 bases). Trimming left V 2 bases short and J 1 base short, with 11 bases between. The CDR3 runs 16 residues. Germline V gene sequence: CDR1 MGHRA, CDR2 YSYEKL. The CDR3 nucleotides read TGCGCCAGCAGCCAAACCGGGACTCTGAACACCGGGGAGCTGTTTTTT. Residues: CASSQTGTLNTGELFF.

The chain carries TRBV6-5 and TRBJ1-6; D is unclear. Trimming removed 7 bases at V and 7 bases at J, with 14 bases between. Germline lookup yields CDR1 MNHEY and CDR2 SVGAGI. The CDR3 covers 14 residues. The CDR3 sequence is CASTPLGWNSPLHF. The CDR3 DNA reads TGTGCCAGCACCCCACTAGGGTGGAATTCACCCCTCCACTTT.

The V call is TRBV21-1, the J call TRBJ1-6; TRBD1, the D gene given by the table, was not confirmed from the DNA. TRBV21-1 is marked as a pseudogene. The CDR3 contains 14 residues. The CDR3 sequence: CASAQGTVSSPLHF. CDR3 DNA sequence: TGTGCCAGCGCACAGGGAACGGTAAGTTCACCCCTCCACTTT.

The CDR3 bases are TGTGCCAGCAGGCAGACGCGGGGGGGAGGACCCGGGGAGCAGTACTTC. Translating it yields CASRQTRGGGPGEQYF. The chain carries TRBV11-1 and TRBJ2-7, with 9 bases fitting TRBD2. V trimming: 6 bases; J trimming: 7 bases; junction bases outside the gene matches: 16. The germline CDR1 and CDR2 sequences are SGHAT and FQDESV (reference sequence). The CDR3 consists of 16 residues.

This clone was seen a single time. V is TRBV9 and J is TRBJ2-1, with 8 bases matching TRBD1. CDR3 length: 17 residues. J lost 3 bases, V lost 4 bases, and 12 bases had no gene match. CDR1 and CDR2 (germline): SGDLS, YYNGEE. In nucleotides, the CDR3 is TGTGCCAGCAGCCCCCCAGGGGGGACAGGCCGCTACAATGAGCAGTTCTTC. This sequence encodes CASSPPGGTGRYNEQFF.

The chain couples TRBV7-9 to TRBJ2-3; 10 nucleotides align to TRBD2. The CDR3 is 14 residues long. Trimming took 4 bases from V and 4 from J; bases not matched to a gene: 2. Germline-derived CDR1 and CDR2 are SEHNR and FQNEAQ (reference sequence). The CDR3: CASSSGTSADTQYF. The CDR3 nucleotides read TGTGCCAGCAGCTCAGGGACTAGCGCAGATACGCAGTATTTT.

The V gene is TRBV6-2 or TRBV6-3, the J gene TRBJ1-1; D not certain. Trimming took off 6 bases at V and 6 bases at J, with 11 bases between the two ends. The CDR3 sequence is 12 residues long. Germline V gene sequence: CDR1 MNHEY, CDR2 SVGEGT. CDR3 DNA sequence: TGTGCCAGCAGCCGCGCGGCTGCTGAAGCTTTCTTT. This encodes CASSRAAAEAFF.